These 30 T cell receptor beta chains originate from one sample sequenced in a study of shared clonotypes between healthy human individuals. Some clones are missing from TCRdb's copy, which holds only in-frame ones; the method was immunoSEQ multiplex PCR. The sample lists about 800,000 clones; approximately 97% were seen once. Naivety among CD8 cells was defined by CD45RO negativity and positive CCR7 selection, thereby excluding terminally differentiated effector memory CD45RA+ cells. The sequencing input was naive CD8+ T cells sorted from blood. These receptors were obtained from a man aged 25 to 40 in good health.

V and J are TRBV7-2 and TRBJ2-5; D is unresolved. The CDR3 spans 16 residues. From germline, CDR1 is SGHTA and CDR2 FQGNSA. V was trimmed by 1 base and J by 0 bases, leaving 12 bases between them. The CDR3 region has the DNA TGTGCCAGCAGCTTAGTAGGTTCGGTTTACCAAGAGACCCAGTACTTC. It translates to CASSLVGSVYQETQYF.

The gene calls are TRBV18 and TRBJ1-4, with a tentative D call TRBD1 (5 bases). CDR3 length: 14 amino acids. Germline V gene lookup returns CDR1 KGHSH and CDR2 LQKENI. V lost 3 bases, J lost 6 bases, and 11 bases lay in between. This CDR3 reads CASSPGRRHEKLFF. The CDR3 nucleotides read TGTGCCAGCTCACCGGGACGGCGCCATGAAAAACTGTTTTTT.

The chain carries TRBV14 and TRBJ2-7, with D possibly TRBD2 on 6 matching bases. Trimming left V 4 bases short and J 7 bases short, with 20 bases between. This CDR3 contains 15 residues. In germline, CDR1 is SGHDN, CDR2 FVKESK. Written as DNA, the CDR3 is TGTGCCAGCAGCCCATACCGGACTATCGGGGCGGAGCAGTACTTC. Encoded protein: CASSPYRTIGAEQYF.

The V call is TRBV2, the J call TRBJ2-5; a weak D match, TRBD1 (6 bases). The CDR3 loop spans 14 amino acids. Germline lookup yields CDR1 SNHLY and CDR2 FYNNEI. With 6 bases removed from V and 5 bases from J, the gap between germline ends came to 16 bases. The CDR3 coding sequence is TGTGCCAGCAGATACAGGGTATCGCACGAGACCCAGTACTTC. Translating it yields CASRYRVSHETQYF.

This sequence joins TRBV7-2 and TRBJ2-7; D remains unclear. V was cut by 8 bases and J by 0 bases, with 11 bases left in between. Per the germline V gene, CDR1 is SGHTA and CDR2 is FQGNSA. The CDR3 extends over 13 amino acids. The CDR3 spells CASSMGSSYEQYF. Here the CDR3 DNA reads TGTGCCAGCTCCATGGGAAGCTCCTACGAGCAGTACTTC.

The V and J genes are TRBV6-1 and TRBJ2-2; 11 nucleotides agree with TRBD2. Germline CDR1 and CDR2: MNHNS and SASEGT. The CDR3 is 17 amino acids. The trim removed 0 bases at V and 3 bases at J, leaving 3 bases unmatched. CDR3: CASSEARTSGYTGELFF. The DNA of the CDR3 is TGTGCCAGCAGTGAAGCGAGGACTAGCGGGTACACCGGGGAGCTGTTTTTT.

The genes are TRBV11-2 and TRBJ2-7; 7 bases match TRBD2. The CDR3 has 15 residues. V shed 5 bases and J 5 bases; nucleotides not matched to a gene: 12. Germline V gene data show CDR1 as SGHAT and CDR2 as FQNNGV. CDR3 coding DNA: TGTGCCAGCAGCCGGGGGTCCGCGGGAGTCGACGAGCAGTACTTC. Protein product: CASSRGSAGVDEQYF.

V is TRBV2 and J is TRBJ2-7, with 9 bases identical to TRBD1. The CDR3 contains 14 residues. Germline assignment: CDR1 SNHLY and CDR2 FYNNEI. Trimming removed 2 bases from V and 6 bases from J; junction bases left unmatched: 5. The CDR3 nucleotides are TGTGCCAGCAGTGAATGGGACAGGGCTCTCGAGCAGTACTTC. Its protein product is CASSEWDRALEQYF.

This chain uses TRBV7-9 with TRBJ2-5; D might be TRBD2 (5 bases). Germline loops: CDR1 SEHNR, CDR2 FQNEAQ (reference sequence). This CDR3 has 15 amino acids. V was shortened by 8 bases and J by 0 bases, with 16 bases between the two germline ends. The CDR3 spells CASSWGVLNQETQYF. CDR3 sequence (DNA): TGTGCCAGCTCCTGGGGAGTCTTGAACCAAGAGACCCAGTACTTC. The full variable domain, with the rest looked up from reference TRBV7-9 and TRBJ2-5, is DTGVSQNPRHKITKRGQNVTFRCDPISEHNRLYWYRQTLGQGPEFLTYFQNEAQLEKSRLLSDRFSAERPKGSFSTLEIQRTEQGDSAMYLCASSWGVLNQETQYFGPGTRLLVL.

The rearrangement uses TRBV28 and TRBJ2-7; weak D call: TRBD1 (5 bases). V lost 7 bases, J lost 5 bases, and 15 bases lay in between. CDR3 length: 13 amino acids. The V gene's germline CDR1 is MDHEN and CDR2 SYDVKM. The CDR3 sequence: CASTPRARNEQYF. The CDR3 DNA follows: TGTGCCAGCACCCCCAGGGCGAGAAACGAGCAGTACTTC. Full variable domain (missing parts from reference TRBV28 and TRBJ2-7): DVKVTQSSRYLVKRTGEKVFLECVQDMDHENMFWYRQDPGLGLRLIYFSYDVKMKEKGDIPEGYSVSREKKERFSLILESASTNQTSMYLCASTPRARNEQYFGPGTRLTVT.

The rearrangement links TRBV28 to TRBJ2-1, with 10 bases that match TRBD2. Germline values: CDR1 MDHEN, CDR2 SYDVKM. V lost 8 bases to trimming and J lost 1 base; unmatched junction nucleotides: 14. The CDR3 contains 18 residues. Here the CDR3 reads CASAEELAGVGSYNEQFF. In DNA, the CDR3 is TGTGCCAGCGCGGAGGAGCTAGCGGGAGTTGGATCCTACAATGAGCAGTTCTTC.

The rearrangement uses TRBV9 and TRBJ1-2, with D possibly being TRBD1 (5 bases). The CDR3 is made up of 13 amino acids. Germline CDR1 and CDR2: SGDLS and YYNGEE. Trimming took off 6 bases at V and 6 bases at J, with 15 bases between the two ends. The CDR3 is CASNQTALDGYTF. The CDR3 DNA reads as TGTGCCAGCAACCAGACAGCACTTGATGGCTACACCTTC.

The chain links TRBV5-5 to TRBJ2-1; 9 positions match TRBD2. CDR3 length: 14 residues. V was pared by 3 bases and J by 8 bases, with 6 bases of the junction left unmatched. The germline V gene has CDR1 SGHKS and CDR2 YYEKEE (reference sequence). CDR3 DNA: TGTGCCAGCAGCTATAGCGGGAGTAACGATGAGCAGTTCTTC. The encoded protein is CASSYSGSNDEQFF.

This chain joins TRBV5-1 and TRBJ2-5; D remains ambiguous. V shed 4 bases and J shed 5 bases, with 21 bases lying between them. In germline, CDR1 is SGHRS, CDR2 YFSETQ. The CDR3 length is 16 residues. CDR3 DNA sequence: TGCGCCAGCAGCCCGCGGATCCGTGAGGTGGGGGAGACCCAGTACTTC. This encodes CASSPRIREVGETQYF.

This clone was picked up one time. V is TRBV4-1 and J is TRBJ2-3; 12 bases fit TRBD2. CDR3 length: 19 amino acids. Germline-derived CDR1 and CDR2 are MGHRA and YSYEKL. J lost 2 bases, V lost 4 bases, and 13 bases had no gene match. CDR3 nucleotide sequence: TGCGCCAGCAGCCTTCAGACTAGCGGGAGAACCCCTAACACAGATACGCAGTATTTT. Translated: CASSLQTSGRTPNTDTQYF.

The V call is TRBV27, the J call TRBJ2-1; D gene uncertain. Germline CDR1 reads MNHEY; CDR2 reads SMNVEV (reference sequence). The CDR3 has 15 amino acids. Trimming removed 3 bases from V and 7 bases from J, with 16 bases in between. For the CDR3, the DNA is TGTGCCAGCAGTTTGGGTGGTTTCGTTTGGAATGAGCAGTTCTTC. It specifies CASSLGGFVWNEQFF.

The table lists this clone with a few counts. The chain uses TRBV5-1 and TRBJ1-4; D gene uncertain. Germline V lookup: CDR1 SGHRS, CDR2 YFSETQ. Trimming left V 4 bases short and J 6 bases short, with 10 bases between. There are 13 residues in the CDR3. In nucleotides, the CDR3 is TGCGCCAGCAGCGGTCGGTTAGATGAAAAACTGTTTTTT. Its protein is CASSGRLDEKLFF.

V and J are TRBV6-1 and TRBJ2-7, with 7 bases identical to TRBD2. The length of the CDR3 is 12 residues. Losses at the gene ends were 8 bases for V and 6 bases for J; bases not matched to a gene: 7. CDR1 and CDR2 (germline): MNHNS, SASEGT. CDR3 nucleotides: TGTGCCAGCTCCGAGGGAGGGCCCGAGCAGTACTTC. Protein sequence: CASSEGGPEQYF.

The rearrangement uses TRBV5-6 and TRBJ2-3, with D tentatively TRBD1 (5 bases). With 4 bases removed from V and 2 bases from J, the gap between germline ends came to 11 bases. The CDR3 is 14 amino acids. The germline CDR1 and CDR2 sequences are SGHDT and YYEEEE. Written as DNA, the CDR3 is TGTGCCAGCAGCGTGCCGGACATCACAGATACGCAGTATTTT. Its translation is CASSVPDITDTQYF.

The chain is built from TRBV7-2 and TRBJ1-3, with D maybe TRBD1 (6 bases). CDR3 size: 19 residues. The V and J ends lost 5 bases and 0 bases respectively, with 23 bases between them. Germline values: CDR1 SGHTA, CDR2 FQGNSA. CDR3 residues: CASSLDRFVRRLSGNTIYF. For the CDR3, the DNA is TGTGCCAGCAGCCTCGACAGGTTTGTTCGTCGCCTCTCTGGAAACACCATATATTTT.

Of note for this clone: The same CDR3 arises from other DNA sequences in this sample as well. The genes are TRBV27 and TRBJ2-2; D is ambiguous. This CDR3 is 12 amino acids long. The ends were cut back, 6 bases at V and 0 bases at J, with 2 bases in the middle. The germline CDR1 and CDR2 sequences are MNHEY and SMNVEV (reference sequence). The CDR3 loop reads CASSPNTGELFF. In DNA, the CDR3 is TGTGCCAGCAGCCCGAACACCGGGGAGCTGTTTTTT.

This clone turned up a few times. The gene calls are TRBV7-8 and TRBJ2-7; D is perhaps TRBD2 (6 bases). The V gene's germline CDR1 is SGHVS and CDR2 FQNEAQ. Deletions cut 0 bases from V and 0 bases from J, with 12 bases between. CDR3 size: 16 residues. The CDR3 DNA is TGTGCCAGCAGCTTAGCTAGGGGACTGAGCTCCTACGAGCAGTACTTC. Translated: CASSLARGLSSYEQYF.

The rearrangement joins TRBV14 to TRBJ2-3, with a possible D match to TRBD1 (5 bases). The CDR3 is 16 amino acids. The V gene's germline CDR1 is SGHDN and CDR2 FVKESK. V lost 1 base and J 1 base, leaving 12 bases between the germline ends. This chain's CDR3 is CASSQVWGTGTDTQYF. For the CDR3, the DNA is TGTGCCAGCAGCCAAGTCTGGGGCACCGGCACAGATACGCAGTATTTT.

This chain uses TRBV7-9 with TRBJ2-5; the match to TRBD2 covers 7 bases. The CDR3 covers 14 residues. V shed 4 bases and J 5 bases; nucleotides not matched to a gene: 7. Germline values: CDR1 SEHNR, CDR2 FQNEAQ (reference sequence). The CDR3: CASSSRSSGETQYF. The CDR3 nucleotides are TGTGCCAGCAGCTCCCGTTCTAGCGGCGAGACCCAGTACTTC.

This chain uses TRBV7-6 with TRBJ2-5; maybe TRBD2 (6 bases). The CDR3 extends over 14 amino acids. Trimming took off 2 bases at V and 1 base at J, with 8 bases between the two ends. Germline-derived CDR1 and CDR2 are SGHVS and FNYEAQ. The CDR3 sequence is CASSLSSGQETQYF. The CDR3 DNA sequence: TGTGCCAGCAGCTTAAGTAGCGGCCAAGAGACCCAGTACTTC.

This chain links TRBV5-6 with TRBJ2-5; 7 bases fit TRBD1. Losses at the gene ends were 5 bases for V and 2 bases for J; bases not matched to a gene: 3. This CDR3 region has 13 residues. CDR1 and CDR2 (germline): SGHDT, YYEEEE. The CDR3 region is CASRRGRQETQYF. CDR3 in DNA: TGTGCCAGCAGGAGGGGGCGTCAAGAGACCCAGTACTTC.

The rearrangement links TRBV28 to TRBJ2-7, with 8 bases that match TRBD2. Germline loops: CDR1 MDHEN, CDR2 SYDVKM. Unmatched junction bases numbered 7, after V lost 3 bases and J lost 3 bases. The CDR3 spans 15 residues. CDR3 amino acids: CASSFERGRNYEQYF. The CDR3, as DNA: TGTGCCAGCAGTTTTGAGCGGGGGCGGAACTACGAGCAGTACTTC.

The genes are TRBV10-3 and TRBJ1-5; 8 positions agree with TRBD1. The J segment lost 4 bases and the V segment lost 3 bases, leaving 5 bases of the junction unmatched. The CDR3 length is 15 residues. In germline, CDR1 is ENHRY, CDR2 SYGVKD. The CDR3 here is CAISDSQGANQPQHF. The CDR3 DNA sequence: TGTGCCATCAGTGATAGTCAGGGGGCAAATCAGCCCCAGCATTTT.

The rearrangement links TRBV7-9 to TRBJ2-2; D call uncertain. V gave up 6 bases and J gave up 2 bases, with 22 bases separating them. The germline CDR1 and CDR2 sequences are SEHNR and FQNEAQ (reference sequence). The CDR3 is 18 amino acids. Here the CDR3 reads CASSFRVRFPANTGELFF. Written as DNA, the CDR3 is TGTGCCAGCAGTTTTAGAGTACGGTTCCCGGCTAACACCGGGGAGCTGTTTTTT. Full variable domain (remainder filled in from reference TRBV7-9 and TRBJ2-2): DTGVSQNPRHKITKRGQNVTFRCDPISEHNRLYWYRQTLGQGPEFLTYFQNEAQLEKSRLLSDRFSAERPKGSFSTLEIQRTEQGDSAMYLCASSFRVRFPANTGELFFGEGSRLTVL.

Here the CDR3 DNA reads TGTGCCAGCAGTTACTCCCCTTCCGGGGAGCTGTTTTTT. Residues: CASSYSPSGELFF. The chain carries TRBV6-5 and TRBJ2-2; D unclear. This CDR3 contains 13 residues. V lost 0 bases and J 6 bases, leaving 5 bases between the germline ends. Looked up from germline, CDR1 is MNHEY and CDR2 is SVGAGI.